The rows below give T cell receptor beta chains drawn from one sample of a study of human T cells and chemical hapten exposure. TCRdb re-called the RACE reads with MiXCR, one entry per CDR3 protein. This repertoire shows some 80,000 distinct CDR3 sequences, roughly 10% found once; its top ten account for about 2.3%. The source material was whole blood, sampled in connection with sensitization to the hapten diphenylcyclopropenone (DPC). Receptors were obtained from a woman aged 25 to 39 with alopecia areata. Some clones in this sample may be carry-over from other donors' samples. Both conserved end residues are part of each CDR3. Each record gives: clone size, V gene, CDR3 protein. Not all rows give a size; the values are once, few, many and, for expanded clones, a class.

clone_size: many; v_call: TRBV7-2; cdr3_aa: CASSSGQQLEAFF
clone_size: many; v_call: TRBV18; cdr3_aa: CASSPQGTYNSPLHF
clone_size: many; v_call: TRBV7-2; cdr3_aa: CASSLEASGLADIQYF
clone_size: -; v_call: TRBV20-1; cdr3_aa: CSARGPTNTGELFF
clone_size: few; v_call: TRBV6-2/TRBV6-3; cdr3_aa: CASSYGQDSNQPQHF
clone_size: -; v_call: TRBV20-1; cdr3_aa: CSARVAGQGSNQPQHF
clone_size: few; v_call: TRBV5-1; cdr3_aa: CASSLTQGIVPYEQYF
clone_size: many; v_call: TRBV20-1; cdr3_aa: CSARQGPDNSPLHF
clone_size: many; v_call: TRBV20-1; cdr3_aa: CSARDGPGQGSNQPQHF
clone_size: -; v_call: TRBV7-9; cdr3_aa: CASSLVAGLDTEAFF
clone_size: -; v_call: TRBV4-1; cdr3_aa: CASSLALSGREQYF
clone_size: -; v_call: TRBV30; cdr3_aa: CAWSKSWNTEAFF
clone_size: many; v_call: TRBV20-1; cdr3_aa: CSARDQENSGGELFF
clone_size: once; v_call: TRBV7-9; cdr3_aa: CASSWGENTIYF
clone_size: many; v_call: TRBV20-1; cdr3_aa: CSAPGTSGQSSYNEQFF
clone_size: many; v_call: TRBV5-5; cdr3_aa: CASSPDGDGNQPQHF
clone_size: -; v_call: TRBV6-6; cdr3_aa: CASRGTGNQPQHF
clone_size: -; v_call: TRBV15; cdr3_aa: CVTSRDGSQRSGNTIYF
clone_size: many; v_call: TRBV20-1; cdr3_aa: CSAPGVLNTGELFF
clone_size: few; v_call: TRBV6-2/TRBV6-3; cdr3_aa: CASSSGLSTQYF
clone_size: -; v_call: TRBV28; cdr3_aa: CASSPTGKVGEQYF
clone_size: many; v_call: TRBV29-1; cdr3_aa: CSVEVSYEQYF
clone_size: -; v_call: TRBV3-1; cdr3_aa: CASSQGFYEQYF
clone_size: -; v_call: TRBV11-2; cdr3_aa: CASSLGEVDTQYF
clone_size: few; v_call: TRBV7-2; cdr3_aa: CASSNQRLAGTDTQYF
clone_size: -; v_call: TRBV29-1; cdr3_aa: CSAAGTGGLGDTQYF
clone_size: many; v_call: TRBV5-1; cdr3_aa: CASSKDRGRNTEAFF
clone_size: many; v_call: TRBV5-1; cdr3_aa: CASSLGAHTNEAFF
clone_size: many; v_call: TRBV7-6; cdr3_aa: CASSSSPGSYNSPLHF
clone_size: many; v_call: TRBV28; cdr3_aa: CASSLKVRAWGYTF
clone_size: few; v_call: TRBV6-2/TRBV6-3; cdr3_aa: CASSYVGGTGYNSPLHF
clone_size: many; v_call: TRBV27; cdr3_aa: CASSFAGVPYEQYF
clone_size: few; v_call: TRBV7-9; cdr3_aa: CASSSRYKGGGTDTQYF
clone_size: many; v_call: TRBV9; cdr3_aa: CASRVGNTGELFF
clone_size: many; v_call: TRBV3-1; cdr3_aa: CASSQDRWGEQFF
clone_size: -; v_call: TRBV10-2; cdr3_aa: CATELGPYEQYF
clone_size: -; v_call: TRBV10-3; cdr3_aa: CAISDRSNTGELFF
clone_size: many; v_call: TRBV7-6; cdr3_aa: CASSPVENEQFF
clone_size: many; v_call: TRBV7-9; cdr3_aa: CASSPPPGQGPGNTIYF
clone_size: few; v_call: TRBV7-3; cdr3_aa: CASSFGPRGGSYNEQFF
clone_size: many; v_call: TRBV6-2/TRBV6-3; cdr3_aa: CASRLWTGTDTQYF
clone_size: many; v_call: TRBV5-1; cdr3_aa: CASRLPASGGATLNEQFF
clone_size: -; v_call: TRBV7-9; cdr3_aa: CASSSFSGRAYNEQFF
clone_size: many; v_call: TRBV7-9; cdr3_aa: CASSPRSGTNTGELFF
clone_size: -; v_call: TRBV5-1; cdr3_aa: CASSQQGASYEQYF
clone_size: many; v_call: TRBV18; cdr3_aa: CASSPRDRASYEQYF
clone_size: few; v_call: TRBV18; cdr3_aa: CASSPLLAGSSTDTQYF
clone_size: many; v_call: TRBV7-2; cdr3_aa: CASSFWDRGQPQHF
clone_size: many; v_call: TRBV7-6; cdr3_aa: CASSLRQGQRETQYF
clone_size: -; v_call: TRBV7-8; cdr3_aa: CASSLDGGTAGQYF
clone_size: many; v_call: TRBV6-1; cdr3_aa: CASSEGRTIYNSPLHF
clone_size: -; v_call: TRBV7-6; cdr3_aa: CASSLDHLNTEAFF